This T cell receptor (beta chain) was observed in a study of T cell changes during pregnancy in multiple sclerosis. Profiled with immunoSEQ multiplex PCR; TCRdb holds only in-frame clones, not every one. The table includes about 19,000 clones, about 90% detected once. Germline V gene data show CDR1 as SGDLS and CDR2 as YYNGEE. This CDR3 comprises 14 residues. The V end was cut by 2 bases, the J end by 4 bases, with 12 bases between. Sequencing was performed on CD8+ T cells from peripheral blood mononuclear cells, taken after pregnancy. This TCR derives from a female donor in good health, enrolled as a control in a pregnancy study. The chain links TRBV9 to TRBJ1-1; D might be TRBD1 (5 bases). CDR3 loop: CASSVQGVSTEAFF. In nucleotides, the CDR3 is TGTGCCAGCAGCGTTCAGGGCGTTTCCACTGAAGCTTTCTTT.